This T cell receptor beta chain was captured by sequencing in a study of blood T cell repertoires in COVID-19. Turning to the study itself: Acute and convalescent COVID-19 samples came from the United States, Italy and Spain.

Profiled with immunoSEQ multiplex PCR; TCRdb holds only in-frame clones, not every one. The sample has 100,000 to 150,000 clones; roughly 92% are singletons. Between the trimmed V and J ends, which lost 2 bases and 1 base, there was a span of 7 bases. Germline CDR1 reads SGHRS; CDR2 reads YFSETQ. The CDR3 totals 13 residues. The clonotype originates from a man aged 50 to 59 with COVID-19, enrolled during active disease. Source material: peripheral blood. This chain joins TRBV5-1 and TRBJ2-7; D unclear. For the CDR3, the DNA is TGCGCCAGCAGCTTTGGCAGGTCCTACGAGCAGTACGTC. Its protein is CASSFGRSYEQYV.